This T cell receptor (beta chain) originates from a study of blood T cell repertoires in COVID-19. Across the whole study: COVID-19 samples from acute and convalescent phases originated in the United States, Italy and Spain. Sources were T cells, B-cell-depleted T cells, or PBMCs; the material itself was cDNA or gDNA.

Original analysis: Reference gene primer amplification gave nucleated cell count estimates. Clones were sequenced by immunoSEQ multiplex PCR, and TCRdb holds only the in-frame ones, with some missing. V and J calls and clone size follow that table, whereas D and trimming were derived from the DNA. The sample comprises 190,000 or so clones, more than 75% of which are singletons, and just under 0.9% rests with the top ten. The V gene lost 6 bases and the J gene lost 0 bases, with 15 bases spanning the gap. Germline CDR1 is SNHLY and CDR2 is FYNNEI. The CDR3 has 16 amino acids. The chain employs TRBV2 and TRBJ2-1, with D perhaps matching TRBD2 (6 bases). Specimen: peripheral blood. This TCR derives from a woman aged 18-35 years who had recovered from COVID-19. CDR3 residues: CASRNLADYSYNEQFF. CDR3 DNA: TGTGCCAGCAGAAACTTAGCGGATTACTCCTACAATGAGCAGTTCTTC.